The entry below describes one TCR beta chain. Primers for the PCR totalled 60 Vbeta and 13 Jbeta. TCRdb keeps only in-frame clones here, not all; method: immunoSEQ multiplex PCR. Found here are roughly 100,000 clones, nearly 65% of them singletons; the top ten hold 4.8%. Trimming cost V 1 base and J 8 bases, with 14 bases left between them. Germline loops: CDR1 SEHNR, CDR2 FQNEAQ (reference sequence). The CDR3 contains 15 residues. The data derive from a study of cytomegalovirus exposure and HLA in healthy donors. Study-wide background: In an early release, HLA-typed donors contributed some 88 million unique TCR sequences.

This clonotype was sampled from a human donor in good health. This sequence joins TRBV7-9 and TRBJ1-4; no firm D call. Sequenced input: PBMCs. CDR3 coding DNA: TGTGCCAGCAGCTTAGGCGGGCAGACTCGGGAAAAACTGTTTTTT. Amino acids: CASSLGGQTREKLFF. Supplemented by reference TRBV7-9 and TRBJ1-4, the full variable domain reads DTGVSQNPRHKITKRGQNVTFRCDPISEHNRLYWYRQTLGQGPEFLTYFQNEAQLEKSRLLSDRFSAERPKGSFSTLEIQRTEQGDSAMYLCASSLGGQTREKLFFGSGTQLSVL.